By share of the sample, the clone carrying this T cell receptor beta chain is medium-sized (0.01 to 0.1%). Via MiXCR, TCRdb re-called the 5' RACE reads, giving one row per CDR3 protein. The sample yields around 21,000 distinct CDR3 sequences, about 30% seen once. Germline V gene sequence: CDR1 SSHAT, CDR2 FNYEAQ (reference sequence). The CDR3 sequence is 13 residues long. With V trimmed by 5 bases and J by 10 bases, 7 bases remained unmatched. Material for sequencing was tumor-infiltrating naive CD4+ T cells sorted from the breast tumor. Documented subset: naive CD4+ T cells, CD4+CD45RA+CD25-. The genes are TRBV7-7 and TRBJ2-1; 8 bases map to TRBD2. The TCR was taken from a female donor with breast cancer. CDR3 bases: TGTGCCAGCAGCCCGGGGGGGGCGGGCGAGCAGTTCTTC. This translates into CASSPGGAGEQFF. Full variable domain (outside the CDR3, taken from reference TRBV7-7 and TRBJ2-1): GAGVSQSPRYKVTKRGQDVTLRCDPISSHATLYWYQQALGQGPEFLTYFNYEAQPDKSGLPSDRFSAERPEGSISTLTIQRTEQRDSAMYRCASSPGGAGEQFFGPGTRLTVL.